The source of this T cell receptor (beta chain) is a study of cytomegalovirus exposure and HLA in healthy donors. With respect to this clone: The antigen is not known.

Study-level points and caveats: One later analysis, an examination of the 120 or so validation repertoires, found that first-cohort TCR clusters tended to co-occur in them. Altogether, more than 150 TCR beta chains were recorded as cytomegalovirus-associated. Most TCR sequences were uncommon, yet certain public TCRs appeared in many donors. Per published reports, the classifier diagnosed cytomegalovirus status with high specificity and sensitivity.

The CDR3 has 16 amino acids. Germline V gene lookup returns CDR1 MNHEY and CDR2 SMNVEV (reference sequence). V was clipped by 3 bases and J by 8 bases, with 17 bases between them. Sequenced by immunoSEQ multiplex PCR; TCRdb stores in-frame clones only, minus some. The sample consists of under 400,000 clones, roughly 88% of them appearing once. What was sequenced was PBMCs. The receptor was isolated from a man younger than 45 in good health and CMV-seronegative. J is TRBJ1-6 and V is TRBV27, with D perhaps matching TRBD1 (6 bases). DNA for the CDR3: TGTGCCAGCAGTTTGTCCTACAGGGATACCGATTCACCCCTCCACTTT. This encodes CASSLSYRDTDSPLHF.